These 10 T cell receptor beta chains were sequenced from one sample in a study of T-cell reconstitution after alpha-beta-depleted transplantation in children. It was with unique molecular identifiers that the TCRbeta library was prepared. TCRdb analysed the PCR reads with MiXCR anew, one entry per CDR3 protein. The table includes hundreds of thousands of distinct CDR3 sequences, about 15% detected once. The starting material was PBMCs from the stem cell graft donor, obtained from the stem cell graft. These TCRs come from a human donor who donated a stem cell graft to a child with acute myeloid leukemia.

This clonotype came up a few times. This chain joins TRBV20-1 and TRBJ2-7; D gene uncertain. Germline CDR1 reads DFQATT; CDR2 reads SNEGSKA (reference sequence). Trimming removed 4 bases at V and 0 bases at J, with 10 bases between. This CDR3 contains 13 residues. The CDR3 spells CSANGWDSYEQYV. CDR3 DNA sequence: TGCAGTGCTAACGGGTGGGACTCCTACGAGCAGTACGTC.

Concerning this clonotype itself: With a much larger clone just one base away, this may be a read error. The chain joins TRBV20-1 to TRBJ1-1; 10 nucleotides line up with TRBD1. The CDR3 has 17 residues. CDR1 is DFQATT, CDR2 SNEGSKA, per germline (reference sequence). Written as DNA, the CDR3 is TGCTGTGCTAGGGGGGTTGCGGGACAGGGGCTTCCCGGTGAAGCTTTCTTT. Protein product: CCARGVAGQGLPGEAFF.

This clonotype has ten or more counts. The chain recombines TRBV5-1 with TRBJ1-1; D is perhaps TRBD1 (5 bases). Trimming shortened V by 1 base and J by 0 bases, and 7 bases separated the two germline ends. Germline V gives CDR1 SGHRS, CDR2 YFSETQ. The CDR3 is 14 amino acids. The CDR3 coding sequence is TGCGCCAGCAGCTTGAGACAGCTGAACACTGAAGCTTTCTTT. Translation gives CASSLRQLNTEAFF.

This clonotype appeared many times. The CDR3 sequence: CASSGTVSYNEQFF. DNA for the CDR3: TGTGCCAGCAGCGGGACGGTCTCCTACAATGAGCAGTTCTTC. J is TRBJ2-1 and V is TRBV6-1; TRBD1 or TRBD2 may be the D gene (5 bases each). CDR1 and CDR2 (germline): MNHNS, SASEGT. The length of the CDR3 is 14 residues. V was shortened by 6 bases and J by 0 bases, with 9 bases between the two germline ends.

In this sample, this clonotype turned up many times. The rearrangement uses TRBV10-3 and TRBJ2-7; 10 bases map to TRBD1. V dropped 10 bases and J dropped 6; count of bases not matched to a gene: 12. Germline-derived CDR1 and CDR2 are ENHRY and SYGVKD. The CDR3 runs 14 residues. CDR3 loop: CATRRGQGKLEQYV. The CDR3 bases are TGTGCCACAAGGAGGGGACAGGGGAAACTCGAGCAGTACGTC.

The chain has TRBV28 and TRBJ2-7; maybe TRBD1 (6 bases). The V gene lost 3 bases and the J gene lost 6 bases, with 15 bases spanning the gap. The V gene's germline CDR1 is MDHEN and CDR2 SYDVKM. The CDR3 is 14 residues long. In DNA form, the CDR3 reads TGTGCCAGCAGTTTGGGGACATGGGGTGGCGAGCAGTACGTC. Translated, it gives CASSLGTWGGEQYV.

The rearrangement joins TRBV7-9 to TRBJ2-5; maybe TRBD1 (6 bases). Trimming took off 3 bases at V and 5 bases at J, with 10 bases between the two ends. The CDR3 has 13 amino acids. The germline V gene has CDR1 SEHNR and CDR2 FQNEAQ (reference sequence). CDR3 loop: CASSLGQWETQYF. The CDR3 nucleotides are TGTGCCAGCAGCTTGGGACAATGGGAGACCCAGTACTTC.

The chain joins TRBV2 to TRBJ2-1, with 9 bases that match TRBD2. Germline trimming cut 4 bases from V and 4 bases from J; bases unmatched to any gene: 8. This CDR3 is built from 16 residues. The germline gives CDR1 SNHLY, CDR2 FYNNEI. CDR3 in DNA: TGTGCCAGCAGTGCCCTAAGGAGCGGGGGGTACAATGAGCAGTTCTTC. This translates into CASSALRSGGYNEQFF.

This clonotype was seen at least ten times. The chain uses TRBV29-1 and TRBJ2-1, with 7 positions matching TRBD2. V was clipped by 7 bases and J by 9 bases; unmatched bases: 12. CDR1 is SQVTM, CDR2 ANQGSEA, per germline. The CDR3 has 13 residues. The CDR3 loop reads CSAGRLLAGEQFF. Here the CDR3 DNA reads TGCAGCGCCGGGAGGCTCCTAGCAGGTGAGCAGTTCTTC.

This clonotype has only a few counts. The rearrangement links TRBV20-1 to TRBJ2-1; the D call may be TRBD1 or TRBD2 (5 bases each). The CDR3 sequence is 15 residues long. Germline V gives CDR1 DFQATT, CDR2 SNEGSKA (reference sequence). Deletions cut 6 bases from V and 4 bases from J, with 19 bases between. CDR3 loop: CSATDGASTYNEQFF. Here the CDR3 DNA reads TGCAGTGCCACCGACGGGGCTTCGACGTACAATGAGCAGTTCTTC.